This entry concerns a single TCR beta chain. Extractions gave at least 6 micrograms of total RNA per sample. The data were taken from a study of blood T cells in healthy people across ages. V was pared by 0 bases and J by 0 bases, with 5 bases between. CDR1 and CDR2 from the germline V gene are SGDLS and YYNGEE. This CDR3 region has 14 residues. A J-beta primer mix and a sample-barcoded 5' primer were used in a second PCR of roughly 7 to 12 cycles. TCRdb reprocessed the 5' RACE reads via MiXCR and lists one record per CDR3 protein. The sample holds around 620,000 distinct CDR3 sequences, roughly a quarter seen once.

The clonotype originates from an older woman in good health. The rearrangement joins TRBV9 to TRBJ2-3, with unresolved D. The source material was blood. The CDR3 is CASSVGPSTDTQYF. CDR3 in DNA: TGTGCCAGCAGCGTAGGTCCCAGCACAGATACGCAGTATTTT.